Each of the 11 T cell receptor beta chains below was sequenced from the same sample in a study of T cell responses to AZD1222 COVID-19 vaccine. This table comes from immunoSEQ multiplex PCR, and its TCRdb copy is limited to in-frame clones, with some not included. The sample gives around 140,000 clones, approximately 92% of which show up once; around 3.3% is in the top ten. Sequencing used peripheral blood, obtained 28 days after the second AZD1222 dose. These receptors all stem from an adult who received the AZD1222 COVID-19 vaccine.

The V and J genes are TRBV4-2 and TRBJ2-2; D uncertain. V was pared by 0 bases and J by 2 bases, with 4 bases between. The CDR3 is 14 residues long. Germline CDR1 reads LGHNA; CDR2 reads YNFKEQ. DNA for the CDR3: TGTGCCAGCAGCCAAGATGAAAACACCGGGGAGCTGTTTTTT. As protein: CASSQDENTGELFF.

The V and J genes are TRBV28 and TRBJ2-7, with 8 bases lining up with TRBD2. The V gene end was trimmed by 7 bases and the J gene end by 3 bases; junction bases not matched to a gene: 11. Per germline, CDR1 MDHEN and CDR2 SYDVKM. The CDR3 covers 15 residues. Written as DNA, the CDR3 is TGTGCCAGCACAACCGGCGGGGGGCGAAACTACGAGCAGTACTTC. Protein product: CASTTGGGRNYEQYF.

This chain connects TRBV28 to TRBJ1-1; D is possibly TRBD1 (6 bases). The CDR3 length is 15 residues. V was cut by 3 bases and J by 4 bases, with 15 bases left in between. Germline V gene sequence: CDR1 MDHEN, CDR2 SYDVKM. The CDR3 DNA follows: TGTGCCAGCAGTTTGTTTAGGGGGTGGGGCACTGAAGCTTTCTTT. It codes for CASSLFRGWGTEAFF.

The V call is TRBV5-1, the J call TRBJ1-4, with 7 bases aligning to TRBD1. CDR1 is SGHRS and CDR2 is YFSETQ in the germline V gene. The length of the CDR3 is 13 residues. V shed 7 bases, J shed 4 bases, and the junction held 4 bases outside the gene matches. In DNA, the CDR3 is TGCGCCAGCCGGGACAGCCTTAATGAAAAACTGTTTTTT. It is translated as CASRDSLNEKLFF. Together with reference TRBV5-1 and TRBJ1-4, the CDR3 gives the full variable domain: KAGVTQTPRYLIKTRGQQVTLSCSPISGHRSVSWYQQTPGQGLQFLFEYFSETQRNKGNFPGRFSGRQFSNSRSEMNVSTLELGDSALYLCASRDSLNEKLFFGSGTQLSVL.

The chain joins TRBV6-1 to TRBJ1-1, with D unclear. The CDR3 is made up of 15 amino acids. Germline values: CDR1 MNHNS, CDR2 SASEGT. Between the trimmed V and J ends, which lost 3 bases and 0 bases, there was a span of 11 bases. CDR3 coding DNA: TGTGCCAGCAGTGAGACGCCAAATCTGAACACTGAAGCTTTCTTT. The encoded protein is CASSETPNLNTEAFF.

The genes are TRBV29-1 and TRBJ1-1, with TRBD1 as a possible D gene (5 bases). The CDR3 spans 13 residues. V was clipped by 4 bases and J by 6 bases, with 15 bases between them. CDR1 and CDR2 from the germline V gene are SQVTM and ANQGSEA. The CDR3 reads CSVVRGTAAEAFF. DNA of the CDR3: TGCAGCGTTGTGCGGGGGACGGCCGCTGAAGCTTTCTTT. The full variable domain, in which reference TRBV29-1 and TRBJ1-1 provide the parts outside the CDR3, is SAVISQKPSRDICQRGTSLTIQCQVDSQVTMMFWYRQQPGQSLTLIATANQGSEATYESGFVIDKFPISRPNLTFSTLTVSNMSPEDSSIYLCSVVRGTAAEAFFGQGTRLTVV.

V and J are TRBV10-3 and TRBJ2-2; 12 bases are a match to TRBD2. The CDR3 loop spans 17 amino acids. Unmatched junction bases numbered 5, after V lost 6 bases and J lost 0 bases. CDR1 is ENHRY, CDR2 SYGVKD, per germline. The CDR3 DNA is TGTGCCATCAGCTCCGGGACTAGCGGGCCGAACACCGGGGAGCTGTTTTTT. Protein sequence: CAISSGTSGPNTGELFF.

The chain joins TRBV2 to TRBJ2-3; 7 bases are shared with TRBD1. Germline-derived CDR1 and CDR2 are SNHLY and FYNNEI. This CDR3 has 14 amino acids. J was trimmed by 4 bases and V by 5 bases; bases with no gene match: 6. The CDR3 DNA follows: TGTGCCAGCAGTAAACAAGGGGGCTCAGATACGCAGTATTTT. Protein sequence: CASSKQGGSDTQYF.

CDR3 sequence: CASSLGGSSDTQYF. CDR3 DNA: TGTGCCAGCAGCTTAGGCGGGAGTTCAGATACGCAGTATTTT. The chain links TRBV7-3 to TRBJ2-3; 7 bases map to TRBD2. Germline V gene sequence: CDR1 SGHTA, CDR2 FQGTGA. The ends lost 2 bases at V and 4 bases at J; junction bases unmatched: 3. The CDR3 spans 14 residues. The full variable domain, with the rest looked up from reference TRBV7-3 and TRBJ2-3, is GAGVSQTPSNKVTEKGKYVELRCDPISGHTALYWYRQSLGQGPEFLIYFQGTGAADDSGLPNDRFFAVRPEGSVSTLKIQRTERGDSAVYLCASSLGGSSDTQYFGPGTRLTVL.

The gene calls are TRBV7-8 and TRBJ2-7; TRBD2 matches 7 bases. The ends lost 5 bases at V and 1 base at J; junction bases unmatched: 11. The CDR3 length is 16 residues. The germline CDR1 and CDR2 sequences are SGHVS and FQNEAQ. The CDR3 DNA is TGTGCCAGCAGCCCCCGGGGAGGGCCTATATCCTACGAGCAGTACTTC. Translating it yields CASSPRGGPISYEQYF. The full variable domain, its missing parts supplied by reference TRBV7-8 and TRBJ2-7, is GAGVSQSPRYKVAKRGQDVALRCDPISGHVSLFWYQQALGQGPEFLTYFQNEAQLDKSGLPSDRFFAERPEGSVSTLKIQRTQQEDSAVYLCASSPRGGPISYEQYFGPGTRLTVT.

This sequence joins TRBV28 and TRBJ1-5; D not resolved. This CDR3 contains 14 residues. Trimming took 5 bases from V and 0 from J, leaving 8 bases between them. Germline-derived CDR1 and CDR2 are MDHEN and SYDVKM. The CDR3 coding sequence is TGTGCCAGCAGTAAAGACTATAGCAATCAGCCCCAGCATTTT. This codes for CASSKDYSNQPQHF.